This T cell receptor (beta chain) is drawn from a study of blood T cell repertoires in COVID-19. Background on the study: Both acute and convalescent COVID-19 samples were obtained from the United States, Italy and Spain. In each case, the material was cDNA or gDNA derived from T cells, B-cell-depleted T cells, or PBMCs.

As processed by the authors: From reference gene primer amplification, estimates of nucleated cell counts were derived. Measured with immunoSEQ multiplex PCR; TCRdb has only the in-frame clones, and not every one. That table is the source of V, J and clone size, and D and trimming were worked out from the DNA. This sample has 130,000 or so clones; about 89% occur once, and the top ten carry around 20%. Germline assignment: CDR1 SSHAT and CDR2 FNYEAQ (reference sequence). The V end lost 2 bases, the J end lost 5 bases, and 12 bases lay between the germline ends. This CDR3 is 14 amino acids long. The TCR originated in a man aged 50 or older with active or convalescent COVID-19. V and J are TRBV7-7 and TRBJ2-5, with D unresolved. The sample comprised peripheral blood. The CDR3 protein is CASSLYRSGETQYF. The CDR3, as DNA: TGTGCCAGCAGCTTATATCGGTCCGGTGAGACCCAGTACTTC.